This TCR beta chain was sequenced in a study of early T cells in non-severe SARS-CoV-2 infection (dated by TCRdb to the early 2020s). Describing the broader study: Bulk RNA from unsorted whole blood was used for TCR sequencing, so alpha and beta chains could not be paired. Broader findings and caveats from the paper: VDJdb matching was skewed toward anti-spike CD8 responses and likely underestimated virus-specific expansions by missing private and CD4 specificities.

A case-control design nested within a healthcare worker cohort in London, UK, was used, with weekly nasopharyngeal swab PCR tests and blood sampling performed. Between 23 and 31 March 2020, the week of the UK lockdown, healthcare workers were enrolled and then followed up weekly for as long as 16 weeks. From its cysteine to its phenylalanine, the CDR3 spans 14 amino acids. This entry keeps only the CDR3 DNA: 42 bases, framed from base 1. Looking up the germline V gene (reference sequence) yields CDR1 LNHDA and CDR2 SQIVND. At the junction V is shortened by 3 bases and J by 2 bases, with 7 bases in between. Libraries were prepared through 5' RACE. Sequencing took place on a NextSeq 500. Unique molecular identifiers were attached to individual cDNA molecules in the TCR library protocol so that sequencing error and PCR bias could be corrected. TCR alpha and beta chains were both sequenced, and the abundances of alpha and beta sequences in each sample were closely correlated with each other. From the authors' description of their analysis: Decombinator V4 was used to annotate the V gene, J gene and CDR3 of the TCR sequences. Expanded TCRs were defined as changing significantly between any two time points under a Poisson model with p below 0.0001. TCR abundances were normalised to the total number of TCRs sequenced in each sample and reported as counts per million. MAIT TCRs were defined by TRAV1-2 paired with TRAJ12, TRAJ20 or TRAJ33, and iNKT TCRs by TRAV10 paired with TRAJ18. VDJdb, accessed 1 November 2021, was searched for CMV, EBV and SARS-CoV-2 annotated TCRs, with TCRs annotated for multiple antigens excluded. TCRdb applied fastp at Q25 and MiXCR to the public reads, then kept only in-frame beta chains. Rows are combined by CDR3 protein, so each entry shows the most common genes and DNA. TCRdb, not the original authors, processed these V and J calls. In all, the sample holds more than 65,000 distinct CDR3 sequences, and about 4.9% of those were seen once. The ten top clones hold roughly 3.9% of the sample.

There are many counts of this clonotype. Its recognized antigen is unknown. Qualities for individual bases were not recorded, and no much larger clone is one base off. This chain is built from TRBV19 and TRBJ1-4; 5 matching bases give a weak D call of TRBD1. The sequence was obtained from an adult who was a healthcare worker with PCR-confirmed SARS-CoV-2 infection or an uninfected control (not recorded which). The donor label of this sample is uncertain. The material was whole blood, obtained at baseline. The encoded CDR3 is CASSIGTTNEKLFF. The nucleotides are TGTGCCAGTAGTATCGGGACGACTAATGAAAAACTGTTTTTT.